This T cell receptor (beta chain) appears in the sequencing data of a study of T cell responses to AZD1222 COVID-19 vaccine. On the study more broadly: Second doses that came at about 4 or about 12 weeks were put together. Study-wide points: Close to half of all spike-specific TCRs reportedly target regions of the variants that are unmutated. Spike-specific TCR repertoires showed rising breadth and depth after two AZD1222 doses. With dominance at 160-218 and 743-854, vaccine-associated CD4 TCRs spanned spike.

The protocol was immunoSEQ multiplex PCR, while the TCRdb copy is restricted to in-frame clones and leaves out a portion. Seen here are about 160,000 clones, approximately 90% observed once, and the top ten hold 4% to 5.5%. Concerning this clone itself: Its target is unknown.

This CDR3 spans 13 amino acids. V was pared by 7 bases and J by 3 bases, with 13 bases between. Germline CDR1 is SNHLY and CDR2 is FYNNEI. The sequences come from peripheral blood, collected on day 0 of AZD1222 vaccination. The sequence came from an adult in good health. The V call is TRBV2, the J call TRBJ2-7; possible D gene TRBD1, 5 bases. The CDR3 nucleotides read TGTGCCAGCATAGGGCAGGGCAACTACGAGCAGTACTTC. Residues: CASIGQGNYEQYF.